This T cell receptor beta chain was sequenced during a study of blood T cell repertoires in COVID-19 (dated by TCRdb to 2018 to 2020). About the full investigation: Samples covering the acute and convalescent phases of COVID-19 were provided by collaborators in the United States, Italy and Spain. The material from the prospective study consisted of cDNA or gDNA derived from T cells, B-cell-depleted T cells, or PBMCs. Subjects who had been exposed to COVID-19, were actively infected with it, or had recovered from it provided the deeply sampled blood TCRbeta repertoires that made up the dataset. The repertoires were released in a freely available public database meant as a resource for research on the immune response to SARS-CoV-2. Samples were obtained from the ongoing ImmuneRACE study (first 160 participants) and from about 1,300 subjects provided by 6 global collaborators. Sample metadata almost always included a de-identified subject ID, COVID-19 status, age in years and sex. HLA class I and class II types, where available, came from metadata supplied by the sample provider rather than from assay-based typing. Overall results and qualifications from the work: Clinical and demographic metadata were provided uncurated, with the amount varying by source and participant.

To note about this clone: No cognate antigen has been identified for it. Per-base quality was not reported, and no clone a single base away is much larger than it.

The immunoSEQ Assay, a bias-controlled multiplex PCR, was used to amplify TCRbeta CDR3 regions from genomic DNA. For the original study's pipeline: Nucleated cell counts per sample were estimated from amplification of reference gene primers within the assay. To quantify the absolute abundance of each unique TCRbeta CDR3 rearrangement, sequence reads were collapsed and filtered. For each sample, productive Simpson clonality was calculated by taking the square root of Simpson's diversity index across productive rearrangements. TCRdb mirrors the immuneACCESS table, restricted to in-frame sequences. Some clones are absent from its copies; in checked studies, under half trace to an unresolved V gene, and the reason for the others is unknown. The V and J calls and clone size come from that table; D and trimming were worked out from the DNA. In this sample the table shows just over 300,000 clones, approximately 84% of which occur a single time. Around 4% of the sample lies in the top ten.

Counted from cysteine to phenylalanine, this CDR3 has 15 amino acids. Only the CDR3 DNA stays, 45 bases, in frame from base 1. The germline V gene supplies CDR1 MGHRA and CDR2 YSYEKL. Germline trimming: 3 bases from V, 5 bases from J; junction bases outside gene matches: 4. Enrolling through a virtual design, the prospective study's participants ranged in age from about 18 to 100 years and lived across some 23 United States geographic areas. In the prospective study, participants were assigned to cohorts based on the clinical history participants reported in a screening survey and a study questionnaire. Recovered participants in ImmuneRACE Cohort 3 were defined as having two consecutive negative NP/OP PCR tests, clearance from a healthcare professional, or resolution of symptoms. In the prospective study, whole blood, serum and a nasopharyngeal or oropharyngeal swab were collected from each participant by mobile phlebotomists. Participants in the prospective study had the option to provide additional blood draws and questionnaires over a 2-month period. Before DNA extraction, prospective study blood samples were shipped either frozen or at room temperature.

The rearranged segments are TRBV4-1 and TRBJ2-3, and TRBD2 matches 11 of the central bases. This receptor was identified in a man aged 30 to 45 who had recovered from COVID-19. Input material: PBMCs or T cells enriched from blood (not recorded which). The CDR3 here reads CASSHTGLAGDTQYF. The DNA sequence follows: TGCGCCAGCAGCCATACTGGACTAGCGGGAGATACGCAGTATTTT.